This T cell receptor beta chain was found in a study of cytomegalovirus exposure and HLA in healthy donors. Study-level points and caveats: Reportedly, diagnosis of cytomegalovirus status by the classifier showed high specificity and sensitivity. Usually a TCR sequence was rare, but some public TCRs were found in many donors. Later examination showed HLA-associated TCR beta chains had greater clonal expansion than equally common others.

The PCR used 60 Vbeta and 13 Jbeta primers. Generated by immunoSEQ multiplex PCR, the TCRdb table keeps only in-frame clones and is missing some. The sample has roughly 100,000 clones, around 75% seen once. Concerning this clone itself: Its antigen is as yet unknown.

The receptor comes from a female donor in good health and CMV-seronegative. Sequencing input: PBMCs.

The CDR3: CASSTIRDRGKIVGDTIYF. The CDR3 region has the DNA TGTGCCAGCAGTACTATCCGGGACAGGGGGAAAATCGTGGGTGACACCATATATTTT. The chain recombines TRBV28 with TRBJ1-3; 11 bases are a match to TRBD1. The CDR3 is 19 residues long. Germline V gene sequence: CDR1 MDHEN, CDR2 SYDVKM. V gave up 5 bases and J gave up 8 bases; unmatched junction bases: 20.